This T cell receptor (beta chain) was profiled in a study of beta chain features in type 1 diabetes. Of the isolated RNA, all was reverse transcribed, and so the sequenced material was expressed TCRB transcripts. The assay was immunoSEQ multiplex PCR, and TCRdb's table has in-frame clones only and misses some. Of fewer than 650,000 clones listed, roughly 15% are singletons. This clone was counted only a few times. Per germline, CDR1 MDHEN and CDR2 SYDVKM. The CDR3 extends over 11 amino acids. With 4 bases removed from V and 11 bases from J, the gap between germline ends came to 11 bases. The sequenced material came from naive CD4+ T cells from blood. The clonotype originates from a man younger than 30 in good health. The chain has TRBV28 and TRBJ1-1, with no clear D. The CDR3 sequence is CASSSAFGAFF. CDR3 coding DNA: TGTGCCAGCAGTTCCGCGTTCGGGGCTTTCTTT.